This T cell receptor beta chain stems from a study of shared clonotypes between healthy human individuals. Study results and limitations: Since donors were few, the genetic and exposure-history diversity represented was limited. Clonotype sharing among donors was expected to depend on sequencing depth. It was observed that around 5% of naive CD4 clonotypes were shared across several donors.

The protocol was immunoSEQ multiplex PCR, while the TCRdb copy is restricted to in-frame clones and leaves out a portion. The table shows about 2.3 million clones, with 93% occurring only once. Per the germline V gene, CDR1 is MDHEN and CDR2 is SYDVKM. The CDR3 length is 15 residues. V lost 6 bases and J lost 5; bases outside the gene matches: 4. In regard to this clone: Its antigen remains unidentified.

V usage is TRBV28 and J usage is TRBJ2-1; TRBD2 aligns across 13 bases. The TCR originated in a man younger than 30 in good health. Some clones in this sample may be carry-over from other donors' samples. The sequencing input was naive CD4+ T cells from PBMCs. Sample subset: CD45RA+ positively selected. CDR3 protein: CASSATSGRNNEQFF. DNA of the CDR3: TGTGCCAGCAGCGCGACTAGCGGGAGGAACAATGAGCAGTTCTTC.